This T cell receptor beta chain was sequenced during a study of post-analysis software for immune sequencing data. Study-level findings and limits: Controls had lower frequencies than patients of about 5 TRBV segments, which included TRBV5-6, TRBV5-1 and TRBV20-1.

V lost 1 base and J 4 bases, leaving 13 bases between the germline ends. CDR1 is LGHNA, CDR2 YNFKEQ, per germline. This CDR3 has 16 amino acids. A remark on this clonotype: Its target is not known.

cDNA libraries for TCR beta contained unique molecular identifiers. MiXCR, run by TCRdb on the PCR reads, gives a single entry per CDR3 protein. Of about 820,000 distinct CDR3 sequences listed, 53% are singletons. The chain links TRBV4-2 to TRBJ1-4; D not resolved. This receptor was obtained from a girl aged 10-17 years with multiple sclerosis. Input material: blood. CDR3 sequence reads: CASSQGPWEGNEKLFF. Here the CDR3 DNA reads TGTGCCAGCAGCCAAGGCCCGTGGGAAGGTAATGAAAAACTGTTTTTT.